This T cell receptor (beta chain) was captured by sequencing in a study of blood T cell repertoires in COVID-19. Study overall: Some COVID-19 samples were acute and others convalescent; all came from the United States, Italy and Spain. PBMCs, B-cell-depleted T cells, or T cells were the source of the cDNA or gDNA that made up the material.

Germline CDR1 MDHEN, CDR2 SYDVKM. The CDR3 sequence is 15 residues long. With V trimmed by 7 bases and J by 0 bases, 6 bases remained unmatched. Seattle patient enrollment occurred during active infection, with longitudinal follow-up thereafter. In the authors' workflow: How many nucleated cells were present was estimated from reference gene primer amplification. Here immunoSEQ multiplex PCR was the method, and the copy in TCRdb shows in-frame clones only, minus some. The V and J calls and clone size are taken from that table; D and trimming were inferred from the DNA. The sample holds 150,000 to 200,000 clones, approximately 87% seen once.

Sequencing was performed on peripheral blood. The sequence came from a woman aged 70-85 years with COVID-19, enrolled during active disease. The chain joins TRBV28 to TRBJ1-3; 7 bases agree with TRBD1. The CDR3 loop is CASITTGSSGNTIYF. CDR3 bases: TGTGCCAGCATAACGACAGGGAGCTCTGGAAACACCATATATTTT.